Listed below are T cell receptor beta chains from one sample, sequenced in a study of graft-versus-host responses after intestinal transplantation. Method: immunoSEQ multiplex PCR; TCRdb's copy keeps in-frame clones and lacks some. The data show 45,000 to 65,000 clones, approximately 94% seen once. Antigens for these TCRs are unknown. Sequenced material: unstimulated CD4+ T cells sorted from spleen or lymph node cells, taken before transplant. The receptors originated from a human donor who was the organ donor for an intestinal transplant. Each CDR3 is given with its conserved first and last residue. The order of the fields is clone size, V gene, J gene, CDR3 protein. The size of a clone is reported for some rows only, either as once, few or many, or as a class for expanded clones.

>-|TRBV1|TRBJ1-1
CTSPPILNTEAFF
>-|TRBV7-2|TRBJ2-1
CASSLLRVQDYNEQFF
>-|TRBV15|TRBJ1-2
CATSRGATNYGYTF
>-|TRBV19|TRBJ2-1
CASSYETRYNEQFF
>-|TRBV9|TRBJ2-7
CASSFGGVYEQYF
>-|TRBV6-6|TRBJ2-3
CASSSRGGLSTDTQYF
>once|TRBV7-9|TRBJ2-1
CASSLKSGSYNEQFF
>-|TRBV7-2|TRBJ2-7
CASSLGSYEQYF
>-|TRBV5-4|TRBJ1-1
CASSSTDRANTEAFF
>-|TRBV19|-
CASSLQGQAKSYEQYF
>-|TRBV20-1|TRBJ2-5
CSASGQETQYF
>-|TRBV27|TRBJ1-5
CASSASYSNQPQHF
>few|TRBV27|TRBJ2-2
CASTPYPILGGTYTGELFF
>-|TRBV7-2|TRBJ2-5
CASSLSWTAQETQYF
>-|TRBV5-1|TRBJ1-1
CASSVTTGRHTEAFF